The 22 T cell receptor beta chains presented below share a single source sample, sequenced in a study of CD8 T cells in ankylosing spondylitis. Each CDR3 protein is one row after TCRdb ran MiXCR on the 5' RACE reads. The sample yields 290,000 or so distinct CDR3 sequences, 20% seen once. What was sequenced was blood, either unsorted or a sorted T cell fraction (not recorded which). The receptors here all came from a female donor with ankylosing spondylitis or in good health (not recorded which).

A few counts support this clonotype. The V gene is TRBV20-1, the J gene TRBJ2-5, with TRBD1 matching 11 bases. The CDR3 is 14 residues long. Germline CDR1 is DFQATT and CDR2 is SNEGSKA (reference sequence). With 2 bases clipped from V and 5 bases from J, the junction kept 4 bases outside the gene matches. DNA of the CDR3: TGCAGTGCTAGACAGGACAGGGGGCCTGAGACCCAGTACTTC. Translation gives CSARQDRGPETQYF.

The V and J genes are TRBV7-2 and TRBJ2-3; D perhaps matches TRBD2 (6 bases). This CDR3 contains 17 residues. Trimming cost V 6 bases and J 3 bases, with 22 bases left between them. Germline-derived CDR1 and CDR2 are SGHTA and FQGNSA. The CDR3 coding sequence is TGTGCCAGCAGTACAGAGGGAGGACCGGGGAGGACAGATACGCAGTATTTT. It specifies CASSTEGGPGRTDTQYF.

A few counts support this clonotype. The V and J genes are TRBV24-1 and TRBJ2-1, with D hard to call. The CDR3 consists of 11 residues. V lost 0 bases and J lost 7, with 0 bases in between. The germline V gene encodes CDR1 KGHDR and CDR2 SFDVKD. Here the CDR3 reads CATSDLNEQFF. The CDR3, as DNA: TGTGCCACCAGTGATTTGAATGAGCAGTTCTTC.

This clonotype was seen a single time. V and J are TRBV20-1 and TRBJ2-3, with TRBD2 identical over 9 bases. V lost 5 bases and J lost 2; bases outside the gene matches: 14. Germline CDR1 reads DFQATT; CDR2 reads SNEGSKA (reference sequence). This CDR3 contains 17 residues. CDR3 sequence: CSAVVASGTFFTDTQYF. The CDR3 DNA reads as TGCAGTGCTGTGGTTGCTAGCGGGACGTTCTTCACAGATACGCAGTATTTT.

This clonotype occurred a few times. The V call is TRBV29-1, the J call TRBJ2-5, with D possibly matching TRBD2 (6 bases). The CDR3 runs 13 residues. Per germline, CDR1 SQVTM and CDR2 ANQGSEA. Trimming left V 8 bases short and J 4 bases short, with 17 bases between. CDR3 nucleotides: TGCAGCCTGACGGGGGTAGGAGGAGAGACCCAGTACTTC. Translated, it gives CSLTGVGGETQYF.

This clonotype appeared a single time. The chain links TRBV19 to TRBJ2-5; maybe TRBD2 (6 bases). The CDR3 loop spans 13 amino acids. V lost 6 bases to trimming and J lost 3 bases, with 11 bases between them. Germline CDR1 is LNHDA and CDR2 is SQIVND (reference sequence). The CDR3 reads CASRGRGKETQYF. CDR3 coding DNA: TGTGCCAGTAGGGGTCGGGGGAAAGAGACCCAGTACTTC.

CDR3 residues: CASSLGATPNYGYTF. CDR3 bases: TGTGCCAGCAGCTTAGGAGCCACACCCAACTATGGCTACACCTTC. The chain has TRBV7-2 and TRBJ1-2; the D is unclear. The CDR3 runs to 15 residues. Trimming took off 1 base at V and 2 bases at J, with 11 bases between the two ends. Germline V lookup: CDR1 SGHTA, CDR2 FQGNSA.

The chain joins TRBV10-3 to TRBJ2-1; D is perhaps TRBD2 (5 bases). Germline CDR1 is ENHRY and CDR2 is SYGVKD. V lost 4 bases, J lost 6 bases, and 13 bases lay in between. The CDR3 runs to 14 residues. CDR3 sequence: CAISARTPINEQFF. The CDR3 coding sequence is TGTGCCATCAGTGCCCGGACTCCCATCAATGAGCAGTTCTTC.

The rearrangement uses TRBV20-1 and TRBJ2-1, with TRBD2 matching 10 bases. The ends lost 5 bases at V and 7 bases at J; junction bases unmatched: 14. CDR3 length: 16 residues. Germline V gene data show CDR1 as DFQATT and CDR2 as SNEGSKA (reference sequence). The DNA for the CDR3 is TGCAGTGCTTTTTGGACCCTAGCGGGAGTAGGAAATGAGCAGTTCTTC. It is translated as CSAFWTLAGVGNEQFF.

The chain combines TRBV20-1 with TRBJ2-1; 7 bases are a match to TRBD2. Germline V gene sequence: CDR1 DFQATT, CDR2 SNEGSKA (reference sequence). V shed 5 bases, J shed 11 bases, and the junction held 6 bases outside the gene matches. This CDR3 has 11 amino acids. CDR3 loop: CSAAGTTQQFF. The CDR3, as DNA: TGCAGTGCTGCCGGGACTACGCAGCAGTTCTTC.

The table lists this clonotype with many counts. V is TRBV20-1 and J is TRBJ2-7, with 8 bases fitting TRBD2. Germline CDR1 reads DFQATT; CDR2 reads SNEGSKA (reference sequence). The CDR3 is made up of 13 amino acids. The CDR3 region is CSPGGGRHYEQYF. In nucleotides, the CDR3 is TGCAGCCCGGGGGGCGGGAGGCACTACGAGCAGTACTTC.

V usage is TRBV21-1 and J usage is TRBJ1-5; TRBD1 is the table's D call and was not checked against the DNA. TRBV21-1 is noted as a pseudogene. The CDR3 totals 13 residues. CDR3 region: CASEVSGNQPQHF. For the CDR3, the DNA is TGTGCCAGCGAGGTGTCAGGGAATCAGCCCCAGCATTTT.

This clonotype was found many times. The J gene is TRBJ2-7, the V gene TRBV20-1; 7 nucleotides match TRBD1. V was pared by 5 bases and J by 2 bases, with 3 bases of the junction left unmatched. CDR1 and CDR2 (germline): DFQATT, SNEGSKA (reference sequence). This CDR3 region has 12 residues. CDR3 amino acids: CSAPGQTYEQYF. The CDR3 DNA is TGCAGTGCTCCGGGACAGACCTACGAGCAGTACTTC.

This clonotype was observed at least ten times. The chain has TRBV20-1 and TRBJ2-3; either TRBD1 or TRBD2 may fit D (5 bases each). V dropped 3 bases and J dropped 1 base, with 26 bases sitting between them. Germline values: CDR1 DFQATT, CDR2 SNEGSKA (reference sequence). This CDR3 comprises 19 residues. For the CDR3, the DNA is TGCAGTGCTAGTCGGACACCGTCACCACGGACGAGGGGCACAGATACGCAGTATTTT. It translates to CSASRTPSPRTRGTDTQYF.

This clonotype was counted at least ten times. This sequence joins TRBV6-5 and TRBJ1-1; D is unresolved. CDR3 size: 13 residues. Germline values: CDR1 MNHEY, CDR2 SVGAGI. Trimming removed 3 bases from V and 4 bases from J, with 9 bases in between. CDR3 nucleotide sequence: TGTGCCAGCAGTTATGGGAAGGGCACTGAAGCTTTCTTT. Encoded protein: CASSYGKGTEAFF.

The rearrangement links TRBV20-1 to TRBJ2-7; D gene ambiguous. Trimming removed 4 bases at V and 4 bases at J, with 20 bases between. The germline V gene has CDR1 DFQATT and CDR2 SNEGSKA (reference sequence). The CDR3 sequence is 15 residues long. CDR3 protein: CSATSLRPRPYEQYF. The CDR3 DNA sequence: TGCAGTGCTACCTCCCTCAGGCCCCGACCTTACGAGCAGTACTTC.

This clonotype was found a few times. V and J are TRBV6-2 or TRBV6-3 and TRBJ2-7; no clear D. Germline V gene sequence: CDR1 MNHEY, CDR2 SVGEGT. The CDR3 is made up of 11 amino acids. Trimming took off 6 bases at V and 5 bases at J, with 8 bases between the two ends. CDR3 loop: CASSAAHEQYF. The CDR3 DNA reads as TGTGCCAGCAGCGCAGCCCACGAGCAGTACTTC.

This clonotype came up a few times. The chain uses TRBV7-9 and TRBJ1-4; D may be TRBD1 (6 bases). Between the trimmed V and J ends, which lost 5 bases and 7 bases, there was a span of 14 bases. This CDR3 region has 14 residues. Germline-derived CDR1 and CDR2 are SEHNR and FQNEAQ (reference sequence). The CDR3 DNA reads TGTGCCAGCAGCCGTCAGGGGCTGGGTGAAAAACTGTTTTTT. Translated: CASSRQGLGEKLFF.

There are a few counts of this clonotype. The chain uses TRBV6-2 or TRBV6-3 and TRBJ2-1, with 11 bases aligning to TRBD2. V shed 6 bases and J 3 bases; nucleotides not matched to a gene: 16. This CDR3 has 19 amino acids. The germline CDR1 and CDR2 sequences are MNHEY and SVGEGT. The CDR3 nucleotides are TGTGCCAGCAGGGGACCGGGACTAGCGGCCCCCTTGAACTACAATGAGCAGTTCTTC. Protein sequence: CASRGPGLAAPLNYNEQFF.

Remarks on this clonotype: The junction does not match germline at one end; this may be a read error. The chain carries TRBV7-9 and TRBJ2-7; D unclear. The CDR3 length is 11 residues. Germline V CDR1 and CDR2: SEHNR, FQNEAQ (reference sequence). CDR3 residues: CASSSQVELYF. CDR3 DNA sequence: TGTGCCAGCAGCTCCCAGGTCGAGCTGTACTTC.

The chain links TRBV20-1 to TRBJ2-6; 7 bases are shared with TRBD2. In germline, CDR1 is DFQATT, CDR2 SNEGSKA (reference sequence). The CDR3 is 16 amino acids. V gave up 0 bases and J gave up 4 bases; unmatched junction bases: 6. The CDR3 loop is CSARDQWEGGANVLTF. The CDR3, as DNA: TGCAGTGCTAGAGATCAGTGGGAGGGGGGGGCCAACGTCCTGACTTTC.

Remarks on this clonotype: Relative to the germline gene, one junction end is altered; a read error may explain this. The V and J genes are TRBV7-7 and TRBJ2-6; D gene unclear. Germline V gene lookup returns CDR1 SSHAT and CDR2 FNYEAQ (reference sequence). The CDR3 spans 13 residues. The CDR3 protein is CASSLTGSNVLTF. CDR3 DNA: TGTGCTAGCAGCTTGACGGGTTCCAACGTCCTGACTTTC.